What follows is one TCR beta chain and its context. Its antigen remains unidentified. Prior autoimmune disease or systemic immunosuppression barred patients. Method: immunoSEQ multiplex PCR; TCRdb's copy keeps in-frame clones and lacks some. The repertoire consists of fewer than 80,000 clones, with around 84% occurring once and the leading ten covering about 0.82%. These data come from a study of OX40 agonist ivuxolimab in advanced cancers. As for the study in general: Each patient was given ivuxolimab into a vein every 2 weeks, at 0.01 to 10 mg/kg. Dose-escalation cases comprised hepatocellular carcinoma, melanoma, renal cell or head and neck cancer. Study results and caveats: Patients with a partial response at 0.1-3.0 mg/kg had among the lowest clonal expansion.

The V and J ends lost 1 base and 4 bases, in that order; junction bases with no gene match: 4. Per germline, CDR1 SGHAT and CDR2 FQNNGV. This CDR3 comprises 15 residues. The chain links TRBV11-2 to TRBJ2-7; 10 positions agree with TRBD1. The TCR originated in an adult with an advanced solid tumor such as melanoma, head and neck, liver or kidney cancer. The material was CD4+ or CD8+ T cells sorted from blood, obtained in a trial of the OX40 agonist ivuxolimab. The CDR3 sequence is CASSLAPDRGYEQYF. Here the CDR3 DNA reads TGTGCCAGCAGCTTAGCCCCGGACAGGGGGTACGAGCAGTACTTC.